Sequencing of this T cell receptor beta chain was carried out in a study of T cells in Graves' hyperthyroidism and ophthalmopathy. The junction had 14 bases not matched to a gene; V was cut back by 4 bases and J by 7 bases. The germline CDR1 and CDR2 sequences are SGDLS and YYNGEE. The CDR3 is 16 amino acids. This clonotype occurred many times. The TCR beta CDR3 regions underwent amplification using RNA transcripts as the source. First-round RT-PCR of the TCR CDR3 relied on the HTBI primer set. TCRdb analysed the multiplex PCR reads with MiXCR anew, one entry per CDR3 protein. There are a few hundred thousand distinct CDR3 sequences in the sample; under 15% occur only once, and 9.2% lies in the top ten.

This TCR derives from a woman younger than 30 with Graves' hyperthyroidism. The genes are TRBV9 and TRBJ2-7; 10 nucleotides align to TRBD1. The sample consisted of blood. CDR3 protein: CASSSPSDRGGTEQYF. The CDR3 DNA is TGTGCCAGCAGCTCCCCATCGGACAGGGGGGGGACAGAGCAGTACTTC.